This TCR beta chain stems from a study of CD8+CD57+ T cells in acquired aplastic anemia. Across the whole study: CD4+ and CD8+ cells, once sorted, gave DNA averaging around 3.4 ug.

This clonotype has at least ten counts. Germline CDR1 is DFQATT and CDR2 is SNEGSKA (reference sequence). The CDR3 is 12 residues long. Between the trimmed V and J ends, which lost 6 bases and 5 bases, there was a span of 14 bases. According to the study, genomic DNA was the template for TCR beta VDJ and CDR3 profiling. TCRdb reanalysed the reads using MiXCR and keeps one entry per CDR3 protein. Found here are about 180,000 distinct CDR3 sequences, 40% to 55% of them singletons; the top ten hold around 2.7%. This clonotype was sampled from a human donor in good health. The sequenced material came from sorted CD4+, CD8+, or CD8+CD57+ T cells (not recorded which) from PBMCs. The V gene is TRBV20-1, the J gene TRBJ2-7; no reliable D call. The chain's CDR3 is CSARSIKDEQYF. The CDR3 region has the DNA TGCAGTGCGCGGTCGATAAAGGACGAGCAGTACTTC.